What follows is one TCR beta chain and its context. Its target is not known. A sample-barcoded 5' primer and a J-beta primer mix were used in a second PCR of about 6 to 11 cycles. A single record per CDR3 protein comes from TCRdb applying MiXCR to the 5' RACE reads. Found here are some 690,000 distinct CDR3 sequences, 22% of them singletons; the top ten hold about 20%. Each individual donor underwent a draw of roughly 10 milliliters of peripheral blood. The length of the CDR3 is 14 residues. Looked up from germline, CDR1 is SGHAT and CDR2 is FQNNGV. V lost 1 base, J lost 4 bases, and 7 bases lay in between. This entry is derived from a study of blood T cells in healthy people across ages. Study results and caveats: Comparison with aged donors showed that long-lived donors had more naive CD4+ cells and higher diversity.

The material sequenced was blood. The chain carries TRBV11-2 and TRBJ2-2; D not certain. This TCR was sampled from a man between 65 and 80 years old in good health. CDR3 nucleotide sequence: TGTGCCAGCAGCTTAGCTAGGACCACCGGGGAGCTGTTTTTT. Translated, it gives CASSLARTTGELFF.